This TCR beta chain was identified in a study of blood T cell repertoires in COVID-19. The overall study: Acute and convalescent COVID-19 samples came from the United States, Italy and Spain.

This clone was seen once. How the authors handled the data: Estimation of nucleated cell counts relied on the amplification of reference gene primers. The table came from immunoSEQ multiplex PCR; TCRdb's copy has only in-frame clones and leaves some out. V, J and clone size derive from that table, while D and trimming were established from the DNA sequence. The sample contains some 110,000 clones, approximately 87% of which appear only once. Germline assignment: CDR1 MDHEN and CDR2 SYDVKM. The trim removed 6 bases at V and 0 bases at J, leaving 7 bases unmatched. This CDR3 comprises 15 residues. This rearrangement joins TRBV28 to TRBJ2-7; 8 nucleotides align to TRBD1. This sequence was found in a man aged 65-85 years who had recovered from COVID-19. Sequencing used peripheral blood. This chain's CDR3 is CASSGQGTSSYEQYF. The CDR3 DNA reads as TGTGCCAGCAGCGGACAGGGAACGAGCTCCTACGAGCAGTACTTC.